The sequence of this T cell receptor (beta chain) was determined in a study of cytomegalovirus exposure and HLA in healthy donors. The PCR contained 60 Vbeta and 13 Jbeta primers. TCRdb's copy holds only in-frame clones and misses some; the assay was immunoSEQ multiplex PCR. The sample comprises 55,000 to 75,000 clones, 70% to 85% of which are singletons, and about 3% rests with the top ten. As concerns this clone: What it recognizes is unknown.

V dropped 3 bases and J dropped 5 bases, with 11 bases sitting between them. Germline CDR1 and CDR2: MNHEY and SMNVEV (reference sequence). The CDR3 covers 13 residues. General study points: Published work reported that the classifier diagnosed cytomegalovirus status with high specificity and sensitivity.

The clonotype comes from a girl aged 5-17 years in good health and CMV-seropositive. The chain carries TRBV27 and TRBJ2-7, with D hard to call. The sequencing sample was made of PBMCs. CDR3 region: CASSFTSRNEQYF. In nucleotides, the CDR3 is TGTGCCAGCAGTTTTACTTCCCGTAACGAGCAGTACTTC.